This passage covers 23 T cell receptor beta chains from one sample sequenced in a study of tumor-infiltrating lymphocytes in primary liver carcinoma. With approximately 470 ng total RNA as template and a constant-region primer, TCR beta cDNA was made. Three rounds of nested multiplex PCR with slightly modified ARM-PCR produced TCR beta libraries. Running ten to eleven cycles apiece, the first two PCR rounds relied on TRBV1-TRBV30 forward primers together with a C-beta reverse primer. TCRdb analysed the multiplex PCR reads with MiXCR anew, one entry per CDR3 protein. Of approximately 45,000 distinct CDR3 sequences detected, roughly 80% appear once; the ten largest clones hold around 40%. Unsorted bulk tissue, roughly 20-32 mg of it, served as the source for co-extraction of RNA and DNA. Input material: tumor-adjacent normal liver tissue. The receptors derive from a woman aged 25 to 45 with primary liver carcinoma and hepatitis B virus infection.

V is TRBV4-2 and J is TRBJ2-7; D call uncertain. Looked up from germline, CDR1 is LGHNA and CDR2 is YNFKEQ. CDR3 length equals 12 residues. The V end lost 1 base, the J end lost 12 bases, and 13 bases lay between the germline ends. CDR3 sequence: CASSQGWNEWYF. The CDR3 DNA is TGTGCCAGCAGCCAAGGTTGGAACGAGTGGTACTTC.

The rearrangement uses TRBV11-2 and TRBJ2-7, with D maybe TRBD2 (5 bases). This CDR3 comprises 13 residues. The germline V gene encodes CDR1 SGHAT and CDR2 FQNNGV. Trimming took 5 bases from V and 5 from J, leaving 13 bases between them. As DNA, the CDR3 is TGTGCCAGCAGCCTAGCTGGGAATAACGAGCAGTACTTC. Protein sequence: CASSLAGNNEQYF.

The chain has TRBV9 and TRBJ2-7; D remains ambiguous. The V end lost 0 bases, the J end lost 2 bases, and 12 bases lay between the germline ends. Germline CDR1 SGDLS, CDR2 YYNGEE. This CDR3 comprises 15 residues. The CDR3 DNA is TGTGCCAGCAGCGTAGGTGACTCCCGTACCTACGAGCAGTACTTC. Translated, it gives CASSVGDSRTYEQYF.

In its sample, this clonotype was seen many times. The rearrangement uses TRBV28 and TRBJ1-4; possibly TRBD1 for D (6 bases). CDR3 length equals 16 residues. The germline CDR1 and CDR2 sequences are MDHEN and SYDVKM. Trimming removed 5 bases at V and 7 bases at J, with 20 bases between. The CDR3: CASSLRWGRSSEKLFF. As DNA, the CDR3 is TGTGCCAGCAGTCTCCGTTGGGGGCGGTCTAGTGAAAAACTGTTTTTT.

As for this clonotype: One junction end disagrees with the germline gene, perhaps due to a read error. J is TRBJ2-2 and V is TRBV5-6; 9 bases align to TRBD1. The CDR3 has 19 amino acids. Germline V gene data show CDR1 as SGHDT and CDR2 as YYEEEE. The chain's CDR3 is CASSLPDRGKSSGTGELFF. The CDR3 DNA reads TGTGCCAGTAGCTTACCGGACAGGGGAAAATCCTCGGGCACCGGGGAGCTGTTTTTT.

About this clonotype: The junction and the germline gene differ at one end; a read error may be behind it. The gene calls are TRBV4-3 and TRBJ2-1; TRBD2 matches at 11 bases. CDR1 and CDR2 (germline): LGHNA, YSLEER. This CDR3 is built from 13 residues. As DNA, the CDR3 is TGCGTCAGCAGTCGAGTAGCGGGAGGGCCGCTGTTCTTC. Translation gives CVSSRVAGGPLFF.

For this clonotype: In this CDR3 the conserved last residue, phenylalanine or tryptophan, is missing, so a read error is likely. The CDR3 protein is CSARASQETQYL. The CDR3 DNA follows: TGTAGCGCCAGGGCCTCCCAAGAGACCCAGTACCTC. The genes are TRBV29-1 and TRBJ2-5, with D perhaps assigned TRBD1 or TRBD2 (5 bases each). Germline assignment: CDR1 SQVTM and CDR2 ANQGSEA. This CDR3 comprises 12 residues.

To note about this clonotype: Given the absence of the conserved phenylalanine or tryptophan at the CDR3 end, a read error is likely. J is TRBJ2-7 and V is TRBV6-6; tentatively, D is TRBD1 (6 bases). CDR1 MNHNY and CDR2 SVGAGI come from the germline V gene (reference sequence). Trimming left V 9 bases short and J 2 bases short, with 20 bases between. The CDR3 covers 15 residues. The CDR3 DNA reads as TGTGCCAGTTGTTACTCGGACAGTCTTACCTACGAGCAGTACCTC. The encoded protein is CASCYSDSLTYEQYL.

This clonotype was seen ten or more times. This chain connects TRBV29-1 to TRBJ2-7; a weak D match, TRBD2 (5 bases). V lost 6 bases and J lost 2, with 17 bases in between. Germline CDR1 and CDR2: SQVTM and ANQGSEA. The length of the CDR3 is 14 residues. DNA for the CDR3: TGCAGCGTCGTCGGTGGCGGGCGTCCCTACGAGCAGTACTTC. This codes for CSVVGGGRPYEQYF.

As for this clonotype: Relative to the germline gene, one junction end is altered; a read error may explain this. The chain combines TRBV30 with TRBJ2-3, with D possibly called TRBD1 or TRBD2 (5 bases each). CDR3 length: 14 amino acids. Germline lookup yields CDR1 GTSNPN and CDR2 SVGIG (reference sequence). CDR3 coding DNA: TGTGCCTGGAGTCCGGGGACGGACACAGATAGGCAGTTTTTT. It yields the protein CAWSPGTDTDRQFF.

This chain joins TRBV30 and TRBJ2-4; D is unclear. Trimming left V 1 base short and J 0 bases short, with 10 bases between. CDR3 length: 15 amino acids. Germline assignment: CDR1 GTSNPN and CDR2 SVGIG (reference sequence). The CDR3 is CAWSGGLLAKNIQYF. DNA for the CDR3: TGTGCCTGGAGTGGTGGTCTTCTAGCCAAAAACATTCAGTACTTC.

In the case of this clonotype: This likely comes from a read error, as the CDR3 has no conserved phenylalanine or tryptophan at its end. No DNA is shown, since the ends of the CDR3 on it are uncertain; the CDR3 is the one TCRdb lists. The chain links TRBV10-3 to TRBJ1-5; the listed D gene, TRBD1, was not tested against the DNA. The CDR3 adds up to 16 amino acids, both ends counted. Per germline, CDR1 ENHRY and CDR2 SYGVKD. The CDR3 reads CAISESKGQLNQPRHL.

With regard to this clonotype: Mismatch with germline at one junction end may stem from a read error. V gene TRBV6-5 combines with J gene TRBJ1-1; 10 nucleotides match TRBD1. CDR3 length: 19 residues. CDR1 is MNHEY, CDR2 SVGAGI, per germline. The CDR3 DNA follows: TGTGTCAGCAGTTACCTAGTTGGTGGGACAGGGGAAGTGAACACTGAAGCTTTCTTT. This sequence encodes CVSSYLVGGTGEVNTEAFF.

A word on this clonotype: A read error is likely, as this CDR3 ends without the conserved phenylalanine or tryptophan. It is unclear where the CDR3 begins or ends on the DNA, so no DNA is shown, and the CDR3 is as TCRdb lists it. J is TRBJ2-7 and V is TRBV29-1. The length of the CDR3 is 13 amino acids, counting both ends. Germline CDR1 SQVTM, CDR2 ANQGSEA. The CDR3 region is CSVAGALPNEQYS.

The table lists this clonotype with a few counts. A read error may explain this, as a much larger clone is one base away. The chain joins TRBV10-2 to TRBJ2-1; possible D gene TRBD1, 6 bases. The CDR3 is made up of 13 amino acids. Germline lookup yields CDR1 WSHSY and CDR2 SAAADI. The CDR3 DNA reads as TGCACCAGCAGGTCAGGGACAAACTATGAGCAGTTCTTC. As protein: CTSRSGTNYEQFF.

This clonotype was picked up a small number of times. The chain recombines TRBV20-1 with TRBJ2-1; D tentatively reads TRBD1 or TRBD2 (5 bases each). The V gene's germline CDR1 is DFQATT and CDR2 SNEGSKA (reference sequence). Trimming took off 6 bases at V and 0 bases at J, with 15 bases between the two ends. The CDR3 covers 15 residues. The CDR3 DNA follows: TGCAGTGCCCCCGACGGGACGAACTCCTACAATGAGCAGTTCTTC. Translation gives CSAPDGTNSYNEQFF.

The rearrangement joins TRBV6-1 to TRBJ1-1; possibly TRBD1 for D (6 bases). Germline CDR1 MNHNS, CDR2 SASEGT. Trimming removed 8 bases at V and 0 bases at J, with 16 bases between. The CDR3 has 15 residues. The CDR3 region is CASDFRSGVNTEAFF. CDR3 coding DNA: TGTGCCAGCGATTTTCGGTCAGGGGTGAACACTGAAGCTTTCTTT.

This sequence joins TRBV6-5 and TRBJ1-5; D not certain. The V and J ends lost 6 bases and 5 bases respectively, with 14 bases between them. CDR1 is MNHEY and CDR2 is SVGAGI in the germline V gene. The CDR3 runs 14 residues. In nucleotides, the CDR3 is TGTGCCAGCAGAGGTAGTCTTAACGATCAGCCCCAGCATTTT. Translation: CASRGSLNDQPQHF.

Remarks on this clonotype: The conserved final phenylalanine or tryptophan is absent from the CDR3, which likely points to a read error. The chain is built from TRBV29-1 and TRBJ2-1; 9 bases are shared with TRBD2. Looked up from germline, CDR1 is SQVTM and CDR2 is ANQGSEA. The CDR3 is 13 residues long. The CDR3 DNA follows: TGCAGGGGGATAGCGGGAGTTAAAAATGAGCAGTTCTAC. Encoded protein: CRGIAGVKNEQFY.

This clonotype has just a few counts. This chain uses TRBV10-3 with TRBJ2-1, with TRBD2 matching over 12 bases. Germline CDR1 ENHRY, CDR2 SYGVKD. V gave up 0 bases and J gave up 0 bases; unmatched junction bases: 6. The length of the CDR3 is 19 residues. The CDR3 is CAISESTSGRRSSYNEQFF. The DNA of the CDR3 is TGTGCCATCAGTGAGTCAACTAGCGGGAGGAGGAGCTCCTACAATGAGCAGTTCTTC.

This clonotype was observed many times. The genes are TRBV4-2 and TRBJ2-1; 9 bases fit TRBD2. In germline, CDR1 is LGHNA, CDR2 YNFKEQ. J gave up 9 bases and V 3 bases, and 15 bases lay outside the gene matches. This CDR3 is built from 17 residues. CDR3 amino acids: CASSHHIAGGSRGEQFF. The CDR3 nucleotides read TGTGCCAGCAGCCACCATATTGCGGGAGGGTCCAGAGGTGAGCAGTTCTTC.

The V and J genes are TRBV20-1 and TRBJ2-1; 9 bases are a match to TRBD2. Per the germline V gene, CDR1 is DFQATT and CDR2 is SNEGSKA (reference sequence). The CDR3 is 16 amino acids. The V and J ends lost 0 bases and 8 bases, in that order; junction bases with no gene match: 11. CDR3 bases: TGCAGTGCTAGAGAGGGTAGCGGGAGAATCGACGATGAGCAGTTCTTC. Its protein is CSAREGSGRIDDEQFF.

Concerning this clonotype: The missing conserved phenylalanine or tryptophan at the end of this CDR3 makes a read error likely. In nucleotides, the CDR3 is TGTGCCTGGAACGACGTACTAGGGAGCTCCTACGAGCAGTACCTC. Its protein product is CAWNDVLGSSYEQYL. The rearrangement uses TRBV30 and TRBJ2-7, with D tentatively TRBD2 (5 bases). The germline V gene encodes CDR1 GTSNPN and CDR2 SVGIG (reference sequence). Trimming cost V 4 bases and J 0 bases, with 16 bases left between them. CDR3 size: 15 residues.